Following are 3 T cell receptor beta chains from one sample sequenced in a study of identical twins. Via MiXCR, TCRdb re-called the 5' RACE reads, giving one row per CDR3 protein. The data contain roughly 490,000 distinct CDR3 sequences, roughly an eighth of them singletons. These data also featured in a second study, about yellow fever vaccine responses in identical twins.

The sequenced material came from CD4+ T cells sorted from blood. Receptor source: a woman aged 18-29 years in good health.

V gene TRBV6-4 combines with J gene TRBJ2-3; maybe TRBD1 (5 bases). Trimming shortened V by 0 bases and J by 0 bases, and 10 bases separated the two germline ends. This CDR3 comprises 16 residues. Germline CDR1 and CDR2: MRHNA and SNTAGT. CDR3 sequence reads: CASSDSAGISTDTQYF. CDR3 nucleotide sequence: TGTGCCAGCAGTGACTCGGCAGGGATTAGCACAGATACGCAGTATTTT.

The CDR3 DNA is TGTGCCAGCAGTTTACAGGGCATCTATAATTCACCCCTCCACTTT. The encoded protein is CASSLQGIYNSPLHF. The chain is built from TRBV27 and TRBJ1-6, with D possibly being TRBD1 (5 bases). The V gene's germline CDR1 is MNHEY and CDR2 SMNVEV (reference sequence). Between the trimmed V and J ends, which lost 2 bases and 3 bases, there was a span of 8 bases. The CDR3 is 15 residues long.

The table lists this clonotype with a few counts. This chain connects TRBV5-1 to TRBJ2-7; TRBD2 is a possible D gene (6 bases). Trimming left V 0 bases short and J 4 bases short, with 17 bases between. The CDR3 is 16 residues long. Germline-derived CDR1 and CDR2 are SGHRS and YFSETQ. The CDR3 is CASSLAQPGRRYEQYF. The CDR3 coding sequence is TGCGCCAGCAGCTTGGCCCAGCCAGGGAGGAGGTACGAGCAGTACTTC.